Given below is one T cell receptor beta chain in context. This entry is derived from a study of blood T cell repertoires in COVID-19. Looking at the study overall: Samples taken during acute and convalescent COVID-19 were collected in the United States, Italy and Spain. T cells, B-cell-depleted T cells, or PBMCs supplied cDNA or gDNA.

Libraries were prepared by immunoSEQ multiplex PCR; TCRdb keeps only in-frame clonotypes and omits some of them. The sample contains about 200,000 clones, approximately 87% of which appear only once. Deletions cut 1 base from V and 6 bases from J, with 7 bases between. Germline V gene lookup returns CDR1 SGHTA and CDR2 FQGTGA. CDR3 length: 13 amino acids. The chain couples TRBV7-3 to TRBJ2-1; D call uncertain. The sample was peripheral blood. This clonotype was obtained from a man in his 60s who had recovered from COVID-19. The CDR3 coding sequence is TGTGCCAGCAGCTTAAATTCGGTCAATGAGCAGTTCTTC. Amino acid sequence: CASSLNSVNEQFF.